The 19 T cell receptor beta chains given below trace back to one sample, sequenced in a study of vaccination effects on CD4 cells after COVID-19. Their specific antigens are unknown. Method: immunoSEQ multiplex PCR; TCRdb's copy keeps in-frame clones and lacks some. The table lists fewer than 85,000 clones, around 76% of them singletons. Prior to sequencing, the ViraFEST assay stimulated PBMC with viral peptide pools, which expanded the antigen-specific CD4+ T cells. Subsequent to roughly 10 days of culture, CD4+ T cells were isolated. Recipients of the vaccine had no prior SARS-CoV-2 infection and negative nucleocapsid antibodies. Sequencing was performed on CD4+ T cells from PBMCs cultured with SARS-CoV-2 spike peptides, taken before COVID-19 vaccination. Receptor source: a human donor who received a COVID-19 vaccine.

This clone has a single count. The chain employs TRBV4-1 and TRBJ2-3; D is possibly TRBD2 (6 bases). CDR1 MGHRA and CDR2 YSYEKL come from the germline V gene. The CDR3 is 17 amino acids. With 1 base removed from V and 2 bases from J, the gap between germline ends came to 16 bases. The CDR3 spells CASSQGPSAGTTDTQYF. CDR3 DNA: TGCGCCAGCAGCCAAGGGCCCTCTGCGGGGACCACAGATACGCAGTATTTT.

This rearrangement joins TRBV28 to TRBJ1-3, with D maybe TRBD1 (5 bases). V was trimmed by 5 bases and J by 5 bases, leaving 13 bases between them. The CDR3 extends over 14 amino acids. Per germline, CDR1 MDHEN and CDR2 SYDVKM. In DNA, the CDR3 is TGTGCCAGCAGTGTCGCTGACAGCCGAAACACCATATATTTT. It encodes CASSVADSRNTIYF.

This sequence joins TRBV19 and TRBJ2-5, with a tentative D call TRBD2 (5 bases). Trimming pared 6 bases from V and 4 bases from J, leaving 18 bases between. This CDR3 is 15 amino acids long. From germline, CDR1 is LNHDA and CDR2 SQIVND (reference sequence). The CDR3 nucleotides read TGTGCCAGTAGAGGGCTAGCTTCCCCGCTAGAGACCCAGTACTTC. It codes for CASRGLASPLETQYF.

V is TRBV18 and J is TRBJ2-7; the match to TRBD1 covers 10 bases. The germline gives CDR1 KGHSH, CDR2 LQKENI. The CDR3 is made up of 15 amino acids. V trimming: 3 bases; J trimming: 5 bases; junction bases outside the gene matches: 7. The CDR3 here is CASSPRQGAGHEQYV. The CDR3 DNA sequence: TGTGCCAGCTCACCTAGACAGGGGGCGGGACACGAGCAGTACGTC.

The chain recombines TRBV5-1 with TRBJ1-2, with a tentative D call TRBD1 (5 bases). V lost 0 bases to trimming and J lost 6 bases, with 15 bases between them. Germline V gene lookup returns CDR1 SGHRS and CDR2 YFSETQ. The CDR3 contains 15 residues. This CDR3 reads CASSLGAGNVNGYTF. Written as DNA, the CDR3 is TGCGCCAGCAGCTTGGGGGCAGGGAACGTAAATGGCTACACCTTC.

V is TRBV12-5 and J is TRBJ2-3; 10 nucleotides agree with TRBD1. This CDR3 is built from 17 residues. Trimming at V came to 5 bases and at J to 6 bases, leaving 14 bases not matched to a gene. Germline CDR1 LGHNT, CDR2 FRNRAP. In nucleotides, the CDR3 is TGTGCTAGTGGTCCCCTAGGTGGGACAGGGGAATCGGATACGCAGTATTTT. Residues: CASGPLGGTGESDTQYF.

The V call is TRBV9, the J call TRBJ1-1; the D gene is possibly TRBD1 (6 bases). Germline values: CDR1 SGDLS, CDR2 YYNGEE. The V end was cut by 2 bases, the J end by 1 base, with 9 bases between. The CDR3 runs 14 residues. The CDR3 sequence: CASSVTGSNTEAFF. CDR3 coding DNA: TGTGCCAGCAGCGTTACAGGGTCGAACACTGAAGCTTTCTTT.

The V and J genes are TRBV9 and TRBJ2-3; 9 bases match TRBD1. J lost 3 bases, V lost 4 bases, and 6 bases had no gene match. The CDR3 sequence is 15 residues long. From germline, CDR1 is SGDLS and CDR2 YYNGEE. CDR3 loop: CASSPRDRVTDTQYF. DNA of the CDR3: TGTGCCAGCAGCCCCCGGGACAGGGTGACAGATACGCAGTATTTT. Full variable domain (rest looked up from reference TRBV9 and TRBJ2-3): DSGVTQTPKHLITATGQRVTLRCSPRSGDLSVYWYQQSLDQGLQFLIQYYNGEERAKGNILERFSAQQFPDLHSELNLSSLELGDSALYFCASSPRDRVTDTQYFGPGTRLTVL.

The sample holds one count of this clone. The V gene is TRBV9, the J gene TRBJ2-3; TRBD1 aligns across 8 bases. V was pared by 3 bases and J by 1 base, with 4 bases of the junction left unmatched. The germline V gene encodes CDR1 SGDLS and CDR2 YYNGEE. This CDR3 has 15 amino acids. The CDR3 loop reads CASSGVTGGTDTQYF. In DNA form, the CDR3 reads TGTGCCAGCAGCGGAGTGACAGGGGGCACAGATACGCAGTATTTT.

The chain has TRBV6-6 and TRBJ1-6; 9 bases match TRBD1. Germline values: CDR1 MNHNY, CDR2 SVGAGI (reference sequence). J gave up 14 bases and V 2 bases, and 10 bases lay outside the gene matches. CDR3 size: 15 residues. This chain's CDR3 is CASSYPGQGDFTLHF. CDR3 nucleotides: TGTGCCAGCAGTTACCCGGGACAGGGAGACTTCACCCTCCACTTT.

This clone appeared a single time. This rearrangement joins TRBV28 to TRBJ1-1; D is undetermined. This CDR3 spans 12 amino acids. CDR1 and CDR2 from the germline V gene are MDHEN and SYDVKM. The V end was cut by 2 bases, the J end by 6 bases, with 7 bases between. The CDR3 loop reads CASSLLGSEAFF. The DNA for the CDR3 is TGTGCCAGCAGTTTACTAGGGTCTGAAGCTTTCTTT.

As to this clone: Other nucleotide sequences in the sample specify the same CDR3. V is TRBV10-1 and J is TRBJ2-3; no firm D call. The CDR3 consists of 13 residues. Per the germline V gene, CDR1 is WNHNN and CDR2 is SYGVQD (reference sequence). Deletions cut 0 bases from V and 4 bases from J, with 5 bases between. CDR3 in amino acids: CASSESRSDTQYF. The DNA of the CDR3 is TGCGCCAGCAGTGAGTCGAGGTCAGATACGCAGTATTTT.

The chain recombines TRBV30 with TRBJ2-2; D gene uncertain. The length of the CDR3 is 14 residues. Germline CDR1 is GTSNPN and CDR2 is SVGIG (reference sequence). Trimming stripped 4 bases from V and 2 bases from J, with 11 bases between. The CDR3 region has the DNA TGTGCCTGGATCGCAGCGACTAACACCGGGGAGCTGTTTTTT. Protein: CAWIAATNTGELFF. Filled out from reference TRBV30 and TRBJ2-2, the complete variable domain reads SQTIHQWPATLVQPVGSPLSLECTVEGTSNPNLYWYRQAAGRGLQLLFYSVGIGQISSEVPQNLSASRPQDRQFILSSKKLLLSDSGFYLCAWIAATNTGELFFGEGSRLTVL.

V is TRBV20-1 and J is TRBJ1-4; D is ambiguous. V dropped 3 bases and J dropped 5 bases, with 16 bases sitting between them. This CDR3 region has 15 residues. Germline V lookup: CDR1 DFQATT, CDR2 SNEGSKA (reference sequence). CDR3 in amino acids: CSASGLRRQNEKLFF. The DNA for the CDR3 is TGCAGTGCTAGTGGGTTACGCAGACAAAATGAAAAACTGTTTTTT.

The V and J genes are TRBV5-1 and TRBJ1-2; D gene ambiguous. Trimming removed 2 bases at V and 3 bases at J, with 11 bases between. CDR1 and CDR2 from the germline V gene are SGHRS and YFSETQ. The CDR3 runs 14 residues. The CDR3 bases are TGCGCCAGCAGCTTAGGCAACACCGACTATGGCTACACCTTC. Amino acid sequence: CASSLGNTDYGYTF.

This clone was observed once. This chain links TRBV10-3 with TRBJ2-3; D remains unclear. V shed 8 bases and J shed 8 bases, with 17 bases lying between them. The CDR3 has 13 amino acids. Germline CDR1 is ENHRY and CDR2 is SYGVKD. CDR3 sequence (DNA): TGTGCCATCTCGGACGGATCACAGTCTACGCAGTATTTT. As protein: CAISDGSQSTQYF.

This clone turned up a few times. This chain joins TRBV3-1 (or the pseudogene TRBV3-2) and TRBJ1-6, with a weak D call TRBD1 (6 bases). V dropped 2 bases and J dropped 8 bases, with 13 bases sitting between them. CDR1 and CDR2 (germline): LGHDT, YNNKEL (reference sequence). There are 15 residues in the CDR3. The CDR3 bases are TGTGCCAGCAGCCAACCAAGTAGGGGGGATTCACCCCTCCACTTT. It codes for CASSQPSRGDSPLHF.

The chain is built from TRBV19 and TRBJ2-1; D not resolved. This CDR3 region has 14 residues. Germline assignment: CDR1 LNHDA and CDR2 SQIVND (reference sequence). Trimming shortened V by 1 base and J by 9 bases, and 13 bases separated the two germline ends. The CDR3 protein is CASSIVPMGGEQFF. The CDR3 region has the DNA TGTGCCAGTAGTATAGTGCCTATGGGTGGTGAGCAGTTCTTC.

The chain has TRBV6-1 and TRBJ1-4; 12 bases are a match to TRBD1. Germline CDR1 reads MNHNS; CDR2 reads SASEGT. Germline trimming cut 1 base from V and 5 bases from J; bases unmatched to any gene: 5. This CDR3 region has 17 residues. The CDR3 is CASSEVGQGAFNEKLFF. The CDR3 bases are TGTGCCAGCAGTGAAGTGGGACAGGGGGCCTTCAATGAAAAACTGTTTTTT.